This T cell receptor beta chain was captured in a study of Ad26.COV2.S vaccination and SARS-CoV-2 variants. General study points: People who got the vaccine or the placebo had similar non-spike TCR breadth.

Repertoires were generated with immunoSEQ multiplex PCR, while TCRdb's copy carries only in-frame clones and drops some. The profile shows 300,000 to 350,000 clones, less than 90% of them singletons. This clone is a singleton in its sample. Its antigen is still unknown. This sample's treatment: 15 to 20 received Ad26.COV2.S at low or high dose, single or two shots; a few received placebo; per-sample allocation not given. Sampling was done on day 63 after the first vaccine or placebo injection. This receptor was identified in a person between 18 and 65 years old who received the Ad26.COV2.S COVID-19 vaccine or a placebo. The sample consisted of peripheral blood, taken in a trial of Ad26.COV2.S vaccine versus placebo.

The CDR3 DNA sequence: TGCGCCAGCAGCACCGGGACAGCAGCCCATGGCTACACCTTC. Translating gives CASSTGTAAHGYTF. The chain couples TRBV5-1 to TRBJ1-2; TRBD1 agrees at 7 bases. The CDR3 is 14 residues long. Germline lookup yields CDR1 SGHRS and CDR2 YFSETQ. The V segment lost 4 bases and the J segment 6 bases; nucleotides outside the gene matches: 9.